The T cell receptor beta chain described here comes from a study of T cells in Graves' hyperthyroidism and ophthalmopathy. This clonotype has at least ten counts. RNA transcripts gave rise to amplified TCR beta CDR3 regions. Initially, a first-round RT-PCR of the TCR CDR3 employed the HTBI primer set. TCRdb re-analysed the multiplex PCR reads in MiXCR, keeping a single row per CDR3 protein. This table has around 390,000 distinct CDR3 sequences, around 15% appearing once. This CDR3 is 14 amino acids long. Germline lookup yields CDR1 SEHNR and CDR2 FQNEAQ (reference sequence). V was shortened by 1 base and J by 0 bases, with 7 bases between the two germline ends.

The material sequenced was blood. The clonotype originates from a woman in her twenties or thirties with Graves' ophthalmopathy. The gene calls are TRBV7-9 and TRBJ2-7; D ambiguous. CDR3 DNA: TGTGCCAGCAGCTTAGACACGGGCTCCTACGAGCAGTACTTC. Its translation: CASSLDTGSYEQYF.